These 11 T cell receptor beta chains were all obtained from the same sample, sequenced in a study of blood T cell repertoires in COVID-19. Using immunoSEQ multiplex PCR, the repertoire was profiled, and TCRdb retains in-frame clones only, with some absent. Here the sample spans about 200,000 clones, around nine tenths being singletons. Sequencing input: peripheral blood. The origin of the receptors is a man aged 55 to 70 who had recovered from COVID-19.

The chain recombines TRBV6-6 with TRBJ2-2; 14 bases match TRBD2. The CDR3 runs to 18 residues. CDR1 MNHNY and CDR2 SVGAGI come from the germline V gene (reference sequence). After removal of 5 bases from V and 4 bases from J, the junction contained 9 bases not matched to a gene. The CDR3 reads CASSRLGLAGESTGELFF. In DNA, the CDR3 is TGTGCCAGCAGTCGCCTGGGACTAGCGGGAGAAAGCACCGGGGAGCTGTTTTTT.

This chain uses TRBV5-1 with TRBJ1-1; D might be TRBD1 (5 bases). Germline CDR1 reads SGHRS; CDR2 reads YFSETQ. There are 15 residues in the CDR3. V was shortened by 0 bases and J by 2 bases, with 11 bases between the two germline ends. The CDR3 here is CASSLGRTTNTEAFF. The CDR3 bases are TGCGCCAGCAGCTTGGGACGGACAACCAACACTGAAGCTTTCTTT.

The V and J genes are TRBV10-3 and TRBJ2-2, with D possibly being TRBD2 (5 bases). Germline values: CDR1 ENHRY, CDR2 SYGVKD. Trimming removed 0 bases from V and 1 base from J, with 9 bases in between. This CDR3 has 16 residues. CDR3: CAISESGGLNTGELFF. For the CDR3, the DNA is TGTGCCATCAGTGAGTCTGGCGGGCTGAACACCGGGGAGCTGTTTTTT.

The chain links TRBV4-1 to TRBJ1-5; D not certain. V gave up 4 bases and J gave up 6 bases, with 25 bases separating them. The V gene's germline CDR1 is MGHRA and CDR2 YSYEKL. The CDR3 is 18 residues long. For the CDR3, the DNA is TGCGCCAGCAGCCCCGGGGTTGGTGTGGGGAAAATTGGTCAGCCCCAGCATTTT. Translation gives CASSPGVGVGKIGQPQHF.

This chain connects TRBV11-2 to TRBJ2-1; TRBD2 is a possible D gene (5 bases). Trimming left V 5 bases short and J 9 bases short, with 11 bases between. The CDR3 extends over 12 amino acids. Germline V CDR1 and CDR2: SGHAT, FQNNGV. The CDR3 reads CASSPLEGEQFF. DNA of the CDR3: TGTGCCAGCAGCCCCCTCGAGGGTGAGCAGTTCTTC.

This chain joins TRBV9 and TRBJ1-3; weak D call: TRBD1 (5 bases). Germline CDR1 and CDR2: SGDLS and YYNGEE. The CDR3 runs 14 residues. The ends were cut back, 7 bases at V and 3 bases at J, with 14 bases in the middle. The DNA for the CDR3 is TGTGCCAGCGCTCCGGGACTTGGTGGAAACACCATATATTTT. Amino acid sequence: CASAPGLGGNTIYF.

DNA of the CDR3: TGTGCCAGCAGCCTCAACATGGAGACCCAGTACTTC. Protein product: CASSLNMETQYF. V is TRBV6-2 or TRBV6-3 and J is TRBJ2-5; D remains ambiguous. This CDR3 is built from 12 residues. Germline loops: CDR1 MNHEY, CDR2 SVGEGT. Trimming stripped 6 bases from V and 5 bases from J, with 10 bases between.

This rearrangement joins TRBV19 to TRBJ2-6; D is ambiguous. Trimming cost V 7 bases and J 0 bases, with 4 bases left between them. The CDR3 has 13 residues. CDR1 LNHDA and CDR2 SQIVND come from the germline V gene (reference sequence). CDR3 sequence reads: CASTVSGANVLTF. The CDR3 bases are TGTGCCAGTACGGTCTCTGGGGCCAACGTCCTGACTTTC. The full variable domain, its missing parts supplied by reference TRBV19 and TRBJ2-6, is DGGITQSPKYLFRKEGQNVTLSCEQNLNHDAMYWYRQDPGQGLRLIYYSQIVNDFQKGDIAEGYSVSREKKESFPLTVTSAQKNPTAFYLCASTVSGANVLTFGAGSRLTVL.

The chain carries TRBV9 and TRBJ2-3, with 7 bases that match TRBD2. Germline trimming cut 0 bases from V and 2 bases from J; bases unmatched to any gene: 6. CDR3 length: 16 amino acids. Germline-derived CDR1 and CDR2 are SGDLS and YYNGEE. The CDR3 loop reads CASSVGASGSTDTQYF. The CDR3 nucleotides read TGTGCCAGCAGCGTAGGAGCTAGCGGATCCACAGATACGCAGTATTTT.

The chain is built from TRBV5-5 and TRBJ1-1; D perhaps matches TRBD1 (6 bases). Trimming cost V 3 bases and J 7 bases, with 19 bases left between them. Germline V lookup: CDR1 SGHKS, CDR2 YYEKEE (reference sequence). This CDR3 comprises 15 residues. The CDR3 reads CASSSPRGALIEAFF. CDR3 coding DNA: TGTGCCAGCAGCTCCCCCCGGGGGGCGCTGATTGAAGCTTTCTTT.

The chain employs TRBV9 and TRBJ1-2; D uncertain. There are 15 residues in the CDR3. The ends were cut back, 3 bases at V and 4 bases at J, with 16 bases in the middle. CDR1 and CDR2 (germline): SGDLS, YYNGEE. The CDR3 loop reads CASSGLKDGIYGYTF. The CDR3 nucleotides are TGTGCCAGCAGCGGGCTCAAGGACGGGATCTATGGCTACACCTTC.